Sequencing of this T cell receptor (beta chain) was carried out in a study of human T cells and chemical hapten exposure. In the study overall: The study lasted roughly 26 weeks, and patients were dosed weekly with diphenylcyclopropenone on the scalp throughout. Small volume differences among pooled libraries mainly caused per-sample TCR yield variation.

Noted time point: pre-sensitization, week 0. Regarding treatment: therapeutic diphenylcyclopropenone sensitization with weekly scalp DPC. The germline CDR1 and CDR2 sequences are SGHRS and YFSETQ. This CDR3 comprises 16 residues. The ends were cut back, 3 bases at V and 1 base at J, with 16 bases in the middle. This clonotype was detected ten times or more. Its cognate antigen is unknown. Each CDR3 protein gets one entry after TCRdb re-called the RACE reads with MiXCR. Found here are roughly 64,000 distinct CDR3 sequences, approximately 11% of them singletons; the top ten hold approximately 4%. Points from the study as a whole: Large CDR3 similarity clusters arose significantly more often from expanded TCRs than from controls. Patch test score was positively correlated with the counts of TCRs that had expanded at PT1.

V gene TRBV5-1 combines with J gene TRBJ2-5; D unclear. This sequence was found in a woman aged 40 to 50 with alopecia areata. Some clones in this sample may be carry-over from other donors' samples. The sample here was whole blood, taken in connection with sensitization to the hapten diphenylcyclopropenone (DPC). The CDR3 sequence is CASSSGDSPRQETQYF. CDR3 in DNA: TGCGCCAGCAGCTCCGGTGATAGCCCGCGCCAAGAGACCCAGTACTTC.